The clone carrying this TCR beta chain was counted between two and nine times. Its specificity is not known. The library was built from about 0.4 ug RNA with molecular barcoded adaptors for alpha/delta and beta/gamma chains. TCRdb recomputed calls from the reads with MiXCR, one row per CDR3 protein. The sample lists about 39,000 distinct CDR3 sequences; around an eighth were seen once. The data stem from a study of read filtering for tumor transcriptome and immune sequencing. Study observations and caveats: RNA-seq captured clonotypes less deeply and reliably than IR-seq.

This CDR3 is 13 amino acids long. Germline assignment: CDR1 DFQATT and CDR2 SNEGSKA (reference sequence). V lost 6 bases to trimming and J lost 6 bases, with 16 bases between them. V gene TRBV20-1 combines with J gene TRBJ2-3; tentatively, D is TRBD2 (6 bases). Sequencing was performed on a population of CD138-negative cells sorted from bone marrow. The source of this sequence is a donor at least 40 years old with multiple myeloma. The CDR3 DNA sequence: TGCAGTGCCGACGGGGGACGCTTTGATACGCAGTATTTT. Translating it yields CSADGGRFDTQYF.